This TCR beta chain comes out of a study of T cell responses to AZD1222 COVID-19 vaccine. Turning to this clone: Additional DNA sequences in this sample encode the identical CDR3.

Sequencing used immunoSEQ multiplex PCR; TCRdb keeps in-frame clones, though not all of them. This sample has roughly 170,000 clones, with 80% to 90% found just once. Trimming stripped 4 bases from V and 1 base from J, with 1 base between. The CDR3 has 12 residues. From germline, CDR1 is KGHDR and CDR2 SFDVKD. The rearrangement joins TRBV24-1 to TRBJ1-5; D unresolved. The clonotype originates from an adult in good health. The sample here was peripheral blood, taken on day 0 of AZD1222 vaccination. For the CDR3, the DNA is TGTGCCACCAGTGACAGCAATCAGCCCCAGCATTTT. It codes for CATSDSNQPQHF.